This T cell receptor beta chain is from a study of blood T cell repertoires in COVID-19. Study in general: There were acute and convalescent COVID-19 samples, and they came from the United States, Italy and Spain.

In the source study's methods: Estimation of nucleated cell counts was performed using reference gene primer amplification. Profiled with immunoSEQ multiplex PCR; TCRdb holds only in-frame clones, not every one. V and J calls and clone size are as listed in that table; D and trimming were resolved from the DNA. The data show about 220,000 clones, approximately 78% seen once. Per germline, CDR1 GTSNPN and CDR2 SVGIG (reference sequence). The V end lost 2 bases, the J end lost 6 bases, and 8 bases lay between the germline ends. This CDR3 comprises 12 residues. The rearrangement uses TRBV30 and TRBJ2-1, with unresolved D. Sequences were obtained from peripheral blood. This TCR was recovered from a woman older than 75 with COVID-19, enrolled during active disease. The CDR3 DNA sequence: TGTGCCTGGAGTTCCTCTTCCAATGAGCAGTTCTTC. Encoded protein: CAWSSSSNEQFF.